This record covers a single TCR beta chain. Germline V lookup: CDR1 SGHNT, CDR2 YYREEE (reference sequence). The CDR3 is 14 residues long. With V trimmed by 4 bases and J by 6 bases, 6 bases remained unmatched. The source of the sample is a study of blood T cell repertoires in COVID-19. Whole-study context: The study drew acute and convalescent COVID-19 samples from the United States, Italy and Spain. Nucleic acid was either cDNA or gDNA, and it came from T cells, B-cell-depleted T cells, or PBMCs.

In the study's own analysis: From reference gene primer amplification, estimates of nucleated cell counts were derived. Repertoires were generated with immunoSEQ multiplex PCR, while TCRdb's copy carries only in-frame clones and drops some. V and J calls plus clone size are reproduced from that table; the DNA served to infer D and trimming. The data contain under 130,000 clones, over 70% of them singletons. This sequence was found in a human donor in a cohort sampled during active or convalescent COVID-19. Material: peripheral blood. The V and J genes are TRBV5-4 and TRBJ2-2; 7 nucleotides align to TRBD1. CDR3 region: CASSRQGEPGELFF. For the CDR3, the DNA is TGTGCCAGCAGCCGACAGGGCGAGCCCGGGGAGCTGTTTTTT. Combining the CDR3 with reference TRBV5-4 and TRBJ2-2 gives the whole variable domain ETGVTQSPTHLIKTRGQQVTLRCSSQSGHNTVSWYQQALGQGPQFIFQYYREEENGRGNFPPRFSGLQFPNYSSELNVNALELDDSALYLCASSRQGEPGELFFGEGSRLTVL.